The 30 T cell receptor beta chains reported below all come from one sample, sequenced in a study of regulatory T cells in long-lasting Graves disease. Both iRepertoire HTBI primers and Arm-PCR of CDR3 regions were used to build the TCR beta libraries. A single record per CDR3 protein comes from TCRdb applying MiXCR to the multiplex PCR reads. The table includes roughly 610,000 distinct CDR3 sequences, 15% to 20% detected once. Documented time point: newly diagnosed GD, antithyroid drugs for less than 3 months. Making the TCR library involved RNA that had been extracted from PBMCs. The same sample was also studied in work on T cells in Graves' hyperthyroidism and ophthalmopathy.

Material: peripheral blood mononuclear cells (PBMCs), obtained at new diagnosis, from a patient treated with antithyroid drugs. The receptors shown here come from a man in his late teens or twenties with Graves disease.

The gene calls are TRBV10-2 and TRBJ1-1; possible D gene TRBD1, 5 bases. This CDR3 is 14 amino acids long. V was shortened by 3 bases and J by 1 base, with 9 bases between the two germline ends. The germline V gene encodes CDR1 WSHSY and CDR2 SAAADI. The CDR3 sequence: CASSDKGRNTEAFF. Written as DNA, the CDR3 is TGCGCCAGCAGTGACAAGGGGAGGAACACTGAAGCTTTCTTT.

The table lists this clonotype with a few counts. This chain links TRBV19 with TRBJ2-1; 9 bases align to TRBD1. The CDR3 extends over 16 amino acids. V gave up 9 bases and J gave up 1 base; unmatched junction bases: 10. CDR1 and CDR2 (germline): LNHDA, SQIVND (reference sequence). CDR3 in DNA: TGTGCCAGCAGCCCCCGGGGGACAGGGTCCTACAATGAGCAGTTCTTC. It translates to CASSPRGTGSYNEQFF.

This clonotype has a single count. The V call is TRBV27, the J call TRBJ1-4; TRBD1 is a possible D gene (5 bases). V dropped 0 bases and J dropped 4 bases, with 18 bases sitting between them. Germline V CDR1 and CDR2: MNHEY, SMNVEV (reference sequence). The CDR3 is 18 amino acids. The CDR3 region has the DNA TGTGCCAGCAGTTTATCGCTCGAGGGGAGGGTTTATAATGAAAAACTGTTTTTT. This translates into CASSLSLEGRVYNEKLFF.

This clonotype was detected many times. V gene TRBV20-1 combines with J gene TRBJ1-2; D may be TRBD1 (6 bases). In germline, CDR1 is DFQATT, CDR2 SNEGSKA (reference sequence). Trimming shortened V by 0 bases and J by 6 bases, and 14 bases separated the two germline ends. The CDR3 has 14 amino acids. In DNA, the CDR3 is TGCAGTGCTAGAGATCCGGGGGCCGCTGATGGCTACACCTTC. Translated: CSARDPGAADGYTF.

The chain joins TRBV7-3 to TRBJ2-3, with a tentative D call TRBD1 (5 bases). This CDR3 contains 14 residues. Trimming left V 3 bases short and J 6 bases short, with 13 bases between. Germline-derived CDR1 and CDR2 are SGHTA and FQGTGA. The CDR3 nucleotides read TGTGCCAGCAGCTTTATAGGGGTCGGGGATACGCAGTATTTT. Encoded protein: CASSFIGVGDTQYF.

This clonotype came up many times. The chain is built from TRBV18 and TRBJ1-4; D unresolved. Trimming pared 5 bases from V and 5 bases from J, leaving 9 bases between. The CDR3 sequence is 13 residues long. Germline V lookup: CDR1 KGHSH, CDR2 LQKENI. As DNA, the CDR3 is TGTGCCAGCTCAGCGGCAGTGAATGAAAAACTGTTTTTT. Protein product: CASSAAVNEKLFF.

The chain uses TRBV5-6 and TRBJ2-7; D is undetermined. The CDR3 totals 14 residues. Per the germline V gene, CDR1 is SGHDT and CDR2 is YYEEEE. The V and J ends lost 7 bases and 3 bases respectively, with 17 bases between them. CDR3 in DNA: TGTGCCAGCCTATACTCCGAGACCTACTACGAGCAGTACTTC. It specifies CASLYSETYYEQYF. Supplemented by reference TRBV5-6 and TRBJ2-7, the full variable domain reads DAGVTQSPTHLIKTRGQQVTLRCSPKSGHDTVSWYQQALGQGPQFIFQYYEEEERQRGNFPDRFSGHQFPNYSSELNVNALLLGDSALYLCASLYSETYYEQYFGPGTRLTVT.

This clonotype turned up a few times. This may be a read error: a much more frequent sequence differs by one nucleotide. The rearrangement links TRBV20-1 to TRBJ1-4, with a weak D call TRBD1 (5 bases). CDR1 and CDR2 from the germline V gene are DFQATT and SNEGSKA (reference sequence). The CDR3 loop spans 14 amino acids. This CDR3 is CNAQGPLDGEKLFF. DNA of the CDR3: TGCAACGCGCAGGGCCCGCTGGATGGTGAAAAACTGTTTTTT.

The chain has TRBV7-3 and TRBJ2-5; possibly TRBD1 or TRBD2 for D (5 bases each). V was shortened by 10 bases and J by 4 bases, with 34 bases between the two germline ends. CDR1 and CDR2 from the germline V gene are SGHTA and FQGTGA. The CDR3 covers 19 residues. The CDR3 DNA is TGTGCCATCATAACTTGGGGGAATTGGAGGTTACCTCGGGGAGAGACCCAGTACTTC. Translating gives CAIITWGNWRLPRGETQYF.

This clonotype was seen a single time. A single base separates this from a much larger clone, so it may be a read error. Because it lacks the conserved phenylalanine or tryptophan at the end, this CDR3 is likely a read error. The J gene is TRBJ2-7, the V gene TRBV6-2 or TRBV6-3; 8 bases fit TRBD2. J lost 6 bases, V lost 5 bases, and 9 bases had no gene match. There are 14 residues in the CDR3. Germline V lookup: CDR1 MNHEY, CDR2 SVGEGT. The CDR3 loop reads CASSEFRGRIEQYL. CDR3 DNA: TGTGCCAGCAGTGAATTCCGCGGGAGGATCGAGCAGTACCTC.

This clonotype was found a few times. Because it lacks the conserved phenylalanine or tryptophan at the end, this CDR3 is likely a read error. This chain uses TRBV6-5 with TRBJ1-2; D is perhaps TRBD1 (5 bases). Deletions cut 2 bases from V and 8 bases from J, with 18 bases between. This CDR3 is 15 amino acids long. CDR1 and CDR2 (germline): MNHEY, SVGAGI. CDR3 in amino acids: CASSYGQGSMEGYTL. DNA for the CDR3: TGTGCCAGCAGTTACGGGCAGGGATCGATGGAAGGCTACACCCTC.

This chain joins TRBV19 and TRBJ2-7, with D hard to call. From germline, CDR1 is LNHDA and CDR2 SQIVND (reference sequence). There are 12 residues in the CDR3. V dropped 3 bases and J dropped 6 bases, with 9 bases sitting between them. In nucleotides, the CDR3 is TGTGCCAGTAGTATGAAGGGTGCCGAGCAGTACTTC. Translation gives CASSMKGAEQYF.

This clonotype was seen a handful of times. The chain is built from TRBV20-1 and TRBJ1-2; maybe TRBD1 (6 bases). The CDR3 extends over 16 amino acids. V shed 0 bases and J shed 7 bases, with 21 bases lying between them. The germline CDR1 and CDR2 sequences are DFQATT and SNEGSKA (reference sequence). CDR3 bases: TGCAGTGCTAGAGAGGCTAAAGCTTTCAGGGGTAGTGGCTACACCTTC. Translated, it gives CSAREAKAFRGSGYTF.

The J gene is TRBJ2-7, the V gene TRBV6-2 or TRBV6-3; a possible D gene is TRBD2 (5 bases). V shed 6 bases and J shed 6 bases, with 12 bases lying between them. In germline, CDR1 is MNHEY, CDR2 SVGEGT. The CDR3 has 12 amino acids. CDR3 sequence: CASSQDYREQYF. CDR3 bases: TGTGCCAGCAGCCAAGACTATCGCGAGCAGTACTTC.

This clonotype occurred many times. The chain recombines TRBV12-3 or TRBV12-4 with TRBJ1-4, with D possibly matching TRBD1 (6 bases). Trimming cost V 2 bases and J 5 bases, with 9 bases left between them. This CDR3 has 14 amino acids. The CDR3 sequence: CASSLTGLNEKLFF. For the CDR3, the DNA is TGTGCCAGCAGTTTAACAGGGTTGAATGAAAAACTGTTTTTT.

This clonotype was picked up many times. The rearrangement joins TRBV28 to TRBJ2-2, with D tentatively TRBD2 (7 bases). V was cut by 5 bases and J by 1 base, with 23 bases left in between. The CDR3 totals 19 residues. Germline lookup yields CDR1 MDHEN and CDR2 SYDVKM. The CDR3 sequence is CASSPPGVGGGRNTGELFF. For the CDR3, the DNA is TGTGCCAGCAGTCCGCCGGGGGTAGGGGGGGGCCGGAACACCGGGGAGCTGTTTTTT. Full variable domain (remainder filled in from reference TRBV28 and TRBJ2-2): DVKVTQSSRYLVKRTGEKVFLECVQDMDHENMFWYRQDPGLGLRLIYFSYDVKMKEKGDIPEGYSVSREKKERFSLILESASTNQTSMYLCASSPPGVGGGRNTGELFFGEGSRLTVL.

The chain joins TRBV19 to TRBJ2-7, with D possibly TRBD1 on 5 matching bases. The CDR3 runs to 15 residues. V was clipped by 0 bases and J by 1 base, with 10 bases between them. Germline loops: CDR1 LNHDA, CDR2 SQIVND (reference sequence). CDR3 residues: CASSIDVGPSYEQYF. The CDR3 DNA is TGTGCCAGTAGTATAGATGTGGGGCCGTCCTACGAGCAGTACTTC.

The CDR3 reads CASTLSTGNSGNTIYF. The CDR3 coding sequence is TGTGCCAGTACCCTCTCGACAGGAAACTCTGGAAACACCATATATTTT. V is TRBV19 and J is TRBJ1-3; the D gene is possibly TRBD1 (6 bases). CDR1 and CDR2 (germline): LNHDA, SQIVND (reference sequence). The CDR3 contains 16 residues. The germline V and J ends were trimmed by 7 bases and 0 bases, with 16 bases remaining between them.

This clonotype was counted between two and nine times. CDR3 in DNA: TGTGCCAGCAGTGACGAGGTAGGGGCAGATACGCAGTATTTT. Amino acid sequence: CASSDEVGADTQYF. The genes are TRBV6-1 and TRBJ2-3; TRBD1 might be the D (5 bases). This CDR3 region has 14 residues. Germline CDR1 MNHNS, CDR2 SASEGT. The V and J ends lost 3 bases and 4 bases respectively, with 11 bases between them.

This clonotype was observed at least ten times. The chain carries TRBV2 and TRBJ2-7; TRBD2 matches 11 bases. V lost 5 bases and J lost 2; bases outside the gene matches: 8. This CDR3 has 16 residues. Per the germline V gene, CDR1 is SNHLY and CDR2 is FYNNEI. The CDR3 reads CASSFPGLAATYEQYF. Written as DNA, the CDR3 is TGTGCCAGCAGTTTCCCGGGACTAGCGGCAACCTACGAGCAGTACTTC.

The sample holds a few counts of this clonotype. The V gene is TRBV27, the J gene TRBJ2-5, with 8 bases identical to TRBD1. After removal of 1 base from V and 2 bases from J, the junction contained 3 bases not matched to a gene. The germline CDR1 and CDR2 sequences are MNHEY and SMNVEV (reference sequence). The CDR3 sequence is 15 residues long. In DNA form, the CDR3 reads TGTGCCAGCAGTTTATTAAACAGGGGGCAAGAGACCCAGTACTTC. Encoded protein: CASSLLNRGQETQYF.

The chain combines TRBV19 with TRBJ2-1; 10 bases line up with TRBD2. V was clipped by 5 bases and J by 0 bases; unmatched bases: 7. Germline values: CDR1 LNHDA, CDR2 SQIVND (reference sequence). The CDR3 spans 17 residues. CDR3 protein: CASSPASSGSSYNEQFF. The DNA of the CDR3 is TGTGCCAGTAGTCCCGCCTCTAGCGGGAGCTCCTACAATGAGCAGTTCTTC.

This clonotype came up a few times. V is TRBV28 and J is TRBJ2-5, with D perhaps matching TRBD1 or TRBD2 (5 bases each). This CDR3 comprises 16 residues. Trimming pared 5 bases from V and 5 bases from J, leaving 21 bases between. Looked up from germline, CDR1 is MDHEN and CDR2 is SYDVKM. The CDR3 sequence is CASSRHPRDRRETQYF. The DNA of the CDR3 is TGTGCCAGCAGTCGACACCCCAGGGACCGGAGGGAGACCCAGTACTTC.

The chain links TRBV18 to TRBJ2-7, with D hard to call. V was trimmed by 8 bases and J by 6 bases, leaving 11 bases between them. Per the germline V gene, CDR1 is KGHSH and CDR2 is LQKENI. The CDR3 covers 11 residues. Here the CDR3 DNA reads TGTGCCAGCGCCGAAGGGTTCGAGCAGTACTTC. Translation: CASAEGFEQYF.

This clonotype was counted many times. The chain combines TRBV7-9 with TRBJ2-1; 13 bases map to TRBD2. Germline CDR1 and CDR2: SEHNR and FQNEAQ (reference sequence). The V gene end was trimmed by 3 bases and the J gene end by 8 bases; junction bases not matched to a gene: 4. CDR3 length equals 15 residues. CDR3 region: CASSLGLAGIYEQFF. CDR3 coding DNA: TGTGCCAGCAGCTTGGGACTAGCGGGAATTTATGAGCAGTTCTTC.

In regard to this clonotype: A much larger clone lies a single base off, so this may be a read error. The CDR3 loop reads CASTTVLANKETQYF. The CDR3 region has the DNA TGTGCCAGCACCACGGTACTAGCGAACAAAGAGACCCAGTACTTC. The gene calls are TRBV12-3 or TRBV12-4 and TRBJ2-5; TRBD2 matches at 7 bases. The length of the CDR3 is 15 residues. J was trimmed by 3 bases and V by 7 bases; bases with no gene match: 11.

In its sample, this clonotype was seen once. The chain combines TRBV20-1 with TRBJ2-2; tentatively, D is TRBD2 (6 bases). Trimming left V 1 base short and J 3 bases short, with 9 bases between. Germline-derived CDR1 and CDR2 are DFQATT and SNEGSKA (reference sequence). The CDR3 spans 14 residues. This chain's CDR3 is CSARALADTGELFF. DNA of the CDR3: TGCAGTGCTAGAGCACTAGCCGACACCGGGGAGCTGTTTTTT.

The chain couples TRBV4-2 to TRBJ2-4; 10 bases match TRBD2. Germline V gives CDR1 LGHNA, CDR2 YNFKEQ. V shed 4 bases, J shed 0 bases, and the junction held 12 bases outside the gene matches. The CDR3 has 19 residues. CDR3 sequence (DNA): TGTGCCAGCAGCCCTGTGGGATTTAGCGGGGGGCTAGCCAAAAACATTCAGTACTTC. This translates into CASSPVGFSGGLAKNIQYF.

The V and J genes are TRBV10-1 and TRBJ2-4; perhaps TRBD2 as D (5 bases). From germline, CDR1 is WNHNN and CDR2 SYGVQD (reference sequence). Trimming pared 6 bases from V and 9 bases from J, leaving 9 bases between. CDR3 size: 11 residues. The CDR3 nucleotides read TGCGCCAGCAGAACGGGGAGCATTCAGTACTTC. Amino acids: CASRTGSIQYF.

This clonotype occurred many times. The chain combines TRBV6-1 with TRBJ2-2; TRBD2 is a possible D gene (6 bases). The CDR3 totals 13 residues. The ends were cut back, 10 bases at V and 2 bases at J, with 11 bases in the middle. Germline assignment: CDR1 MNHNS and CDR2 SASEGT. CDR3 nucleotide sequence: TGTGCCACGGCGGGAACAAACACCGGGGAGCTGTTTTTT. This codes for CATAGTNTGELFF.